This TCR beta chain was sequenced during a study of Ad26.COV2.S vaccination and SARS-CoV-2 variants. Only in-frame clones appear in the TCRdb table, and some are missing; sequencing was by immunoSEQ multiplex PCR. Among 300,000 to 400,000 clones listed, around 81% were seen once. Treatment denoted: 19 received Ad26.COV2.S at low or high dose, single or two shots; 5 received placebo; per-sample allocation not given. Samples were taken on day 63 after the first vaccine or placebo injection. CDR1 and CDR2 from the germline V gene are SNHLY and FYNNEI. The CDR3 consists of 14 residues. V was trimmed by 7 bases and J by 0 bases, leaving 10 bases between them.

The clonotype originates from a person aged 18-60 years who received the Ad26.COV2.S COVID-19 vaccine or a placebo. This chain uses TRBV2 with TRBJ1-3, with D unresolved. The source was peripheral blood, collected in a trial of Ad26.COV2.S vaccine versus placebo. The CDR3 here is CASKDGNSGNTIYF. In DNA form, the CDR3 reads TGTGCCAGCAAAGACGGGAACTCTGGAAACACCATATATTTT.